The source of this T cell receptor (beta chain) is a study of cytomegalovirus exposure and HLA in healthy donors. Study-wide context: Earlier, 90 million to 140 million unique TCR beta sequences were recovered from roughly 200 million T cells by an analysis. Study-level findings and limits: Many donors shared some public TCRs, even though most TCR sequences were rare. The study listed some 160 cytomegalovirus-associated TCR beta chains.

The PCR employed 60 Vbeta primers together with 13 Jbeta primers. As processed by the authors: As a later analysis found, there were about 80 million unique TCR beta chains, of which some 9.9 million were shared. Method: immunoSEQ multiplex PCR; TCRdb's copy keeps in-frame clones and lacks some. The DNA was the basis for D and trimming; V, J and clone size are from that table. Here the sample spans 150,000 to 250,000 clones, around 77% being singletons. This CDR3 has 15 residues. The germline gives CDR1 MNHNY, CDR2 SVGAGI (reference sequence). V was pared by 4 bases and J by 2 bases, with 6 bases of the junction left unmatched. For this clone: Its antigen is not identified.

The receptor was isolated from a man aged 25 to 40 in good health and CMV-seronegative. Sequencing used PBMCs. The V call is TRBV6-6, the J call TRBJ2-3; 7 bases map to TRBD1. The CDR3 reads CASSSNRGDTDTQYF. The CDR3 DNA reads as TGTGCCAGCAGTTCTAACAGGGGCGACACAGATACGCAGTATTTT.